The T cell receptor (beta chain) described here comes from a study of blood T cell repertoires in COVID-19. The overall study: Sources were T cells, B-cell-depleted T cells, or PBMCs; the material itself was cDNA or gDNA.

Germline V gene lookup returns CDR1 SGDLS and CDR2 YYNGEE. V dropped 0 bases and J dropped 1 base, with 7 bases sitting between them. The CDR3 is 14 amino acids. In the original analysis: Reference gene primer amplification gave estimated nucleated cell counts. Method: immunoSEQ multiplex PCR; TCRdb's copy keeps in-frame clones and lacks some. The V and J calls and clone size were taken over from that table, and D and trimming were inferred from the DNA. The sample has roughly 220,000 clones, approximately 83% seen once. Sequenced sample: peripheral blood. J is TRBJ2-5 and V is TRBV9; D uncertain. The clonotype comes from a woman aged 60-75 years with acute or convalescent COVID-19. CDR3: CASSVGEFQETQYF. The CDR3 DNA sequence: TGTGCCAGCAGCGTAGGAGAGTTCCAAGAGACCCAGTACTTC. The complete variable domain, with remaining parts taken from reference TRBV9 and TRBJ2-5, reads DSGVTQTPKHLITATGQRVTLRCSPRSGDLSVYWYQQSLDQGLQFLIQYYNGEERAKGNILERFSAQQFPDLHSELNLSSLELGDSALYFCASSVGEFQETQYFGPGTRLLVL.